One TCR beta chain is described in this entry. This sample stems from a study of T-cell memory formation after mild COVID-19. Trimming pared 4 bases from V and 1 base from J, leaving 13 bases between. Germline CDR1 MDHEN, CDR2 SYDVKM. The CDR3 runs 15 residues. TCRdb re-analysed the 5' RACE reads in MiXCR, keeping a single row per CDR3 protein. Of just over 350,000 distinct CDR3 sequences in the sample, over 13% were seen once. The sequenced sample was PBMCs or a T cell subset sorted from them (not recorded which). J is TRBJ1-1 and V is TRBV28; tentatively, D is TRBD1 (6 bases). The TCR sequence derives from a man younger than 35 who had mild COVID-19 (a few samples of this study predate the infection). Cell type and time point are not known. CDR3 DNA: TGTGCCAGCAGTTATCGGGGGGGACAGAACACTGAAGCTTTCTTT. This encodes CASSYRGGQNTEAFF.